This is a list of T cell receptor beta chains from one sample in a study of siplizumab effects on memory and regulatory T cells. Profiled with immunoSEQ multiplex PCR; TCRdb holds only in-frame clones, not every one. The sample yields 110,000 or so clones, more than 85% seen once. The sample was CD4+ T cells sorted from blood. The receptor source for this set is a human donor in good health. The CDR3 runs from the conserved cysteine through the conserved F or W. A row's size may be missing; if present it is once, few, many or a size class.

V gene | clone size | CDR3 protein
TRBV29-1 | - | CSVDSLLSGYTF
TRBV18 | once | CASSPQGDGPPGLFF
TRBV5-4 | - | CASSPGGGGLQETQYF
TRBV5-1 | - | CASSLDPGRGEQYF
TRBV5-4 | - | CASSLSQGPETQYF
TRBV13 | - | CASSQTSMGSGSGNEQFF
TRBV6-1 | - | CASSEAVGYRYEQYF
TRBV15 | few | CATSRAGRGKADTQYF
TRBV5-1 | - | CASSLVAGEYNEQFF
TRBV7-3 | - | CASSPRGGYEQYF
TRBV27 | - | CASSSDRVGNQPQHF
TRBV7-9 | - | CASSLVEGEQFF
TRBV6-5 | - | CASSSNSNQPQHF
TRBV18 | - | CASSGGLTENTEAFF
TRBV6-5 | - | CASRRAYGYTF
TRBV18 | - | CASSPGGLAANEQFF
TRBV6-5 | few | CASRPGRYTEAFF
TRBV30 | - | CAWSVLRTGGNSPLHF
TRBV10-3 | - | CAISDLAQGRVNTEAFF
TRBV7-9 | - | CASSLSGGYTF
TRBV9 | once | CASSVGGSGANVLTF
TRBV19 | - | CASSPSRLVYNEQFF
TRBV11-1 | - | CASSLDHIGGQYF
TRBV7-3 | once | CASSLIWSGTTNTEAFF
TRBV4-3 | - | CASSQASPGTNTGELFF
TRBV5-1 | once | CASSIQLNTEAFF
TRBV27 | - | CASKGLAGQETQYF
TRBV27 | - | CASSLLPGTSRTRQYF
TRBV7-9 | - | CASSLPFTGVGGYTF
TRBV5-4 | once | CASSSSGETQYF
TRBV19 | - | CASNGDRGPSGNTIYF
TRBV30 | - | CAWTPNTGELFF
TRBV12-5 | - | CASGLVIGGTGPAEAFF
TRBV5-4 | - | CASSLDHRGNYGYTF
TRBV6-6 | - | CASSYGGTNYGYTF
TRBV25-1 | - | CASTSIQGRPSNQPQHF
TRBV10-3 | - | CAIQGSDNQPQHF
TRBV7-9 | - | CASSLGQQSYEQYF
TRBV5-1 | - | CASSPGTSGVTDTQYF
TRBV19 | - | CATARQGADEKLFF
TRBV6-1 | - | CASRHRDRVSYEQYF
TRBV9 | - | CASSVADLNYGYTF